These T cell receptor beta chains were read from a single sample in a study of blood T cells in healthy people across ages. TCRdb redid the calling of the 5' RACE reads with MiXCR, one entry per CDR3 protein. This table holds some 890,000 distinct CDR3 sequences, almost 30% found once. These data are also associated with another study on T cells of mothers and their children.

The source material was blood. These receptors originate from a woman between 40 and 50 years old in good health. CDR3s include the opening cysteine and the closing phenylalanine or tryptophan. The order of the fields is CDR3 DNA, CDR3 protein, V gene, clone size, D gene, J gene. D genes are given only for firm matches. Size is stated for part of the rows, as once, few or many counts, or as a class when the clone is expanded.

TGTGCCAGCAGCGCTGAACAGGCTCCATGGCCCTACGAGCAGTACTTC | CASSAEQAPWPYEQYF | TRBV9 | NA | NA | TRBJ2-7
TGTGCCAGCAGCGTAGGGGGGGGTGACGGCTACGAGCAGTACTTC | CASSVGGGDGYEQYF | TRBV9 | few | TRBD2 | TRBJ2-7
TGTGCCAGCAGCGTAGACGGACAAGCCTACGAGCAGTACTTC | CASSVDGQAYEQYF | TRBV9 | many | NA | TRBJ2-7
TGTGCCAGCAGCCGCCCGGGTGCGGTGGGAACGACTGAAGCTTTCTTT | CASSRPGAVGTTEAFF | TRBV7-9 | NA | NA | TRBJ1-1
TGCGCCAGCAGCTTGGAAATCGAGAACACTGAAGCTTTCTTT | CASSLEIENTEAFF | TRBV5-1 | NA | NA | TRBJ1-1
TGTGCCAGCAGCCCCCCGGACAGGGTCTACGAGCAGTACTTC | CASSPPDRVYEQYF | TRBV7-9 | NA | TRBD1 | TRBJ2-7
TGTGCCATCAGGGAGGGGGACCCCAATCAGCCCCAGCATTTT | CAIREGDPNQPQHF | TRBV10-3 | NA | NA | TRBJ1-5
TGCGCCAGCAGCCTATGGACTAGTTCTCAAGAGACCCAGTACTTC | CASSLWTSSQETQYF | TRBV5-1 | few | TRBD2 | TRBJ2-5
TGTGCCTGGAGTGCCTTGGGGGAGAACACCGGGGAGCTGTTTTTT | CAWSALGENTGELFF | TRBV30 | few | NA | TRBJ2-2
TGCGCCAGCAGCTTGGAGGACGGACTCACAGATACGCAGTATTTT | CASSLEDGLTDTQYF | TRBV5-1 | few | NA | TRBJ2-3
TGTGCCACCAGCCCGACGTTTGGGGGTGGCTCCTACGAGCAGTACTTC | CATSPTFGGGSYEQYF | TRBV15 | many | NA | TRBJ2-7
TGCGCCAGCAGCCAAGTCTGGCGGGAGACCCAGTACTTC | CASSQVWRETQYF | TRBV4-1 | few | NA | TRBJ2-5
TGTGCCAGCAGCTTAGCGGTCTACAGGGGGCTAGATACGCAGTATTTT | CASSLAVYRGLDTQYF | TRBV7-8 | many | TRBD1 | TRBJ2-3
TGCAGCGCTGCGGGACAGGTGAACACCGGGGAGCTGTTTTTT | CSAAGQVNTGELFF | TRBV29-1 | few | TRBD1 | TRBJ2-2
TGTGCCAGCAGAAAAGGGGGACAATCAAGCTCCTACAATGAGCAGTTCTTC | CASRKGGQSSSYNEQFF | TRBV7-8 | few | NA | TRBJ2-1
TGTGCCAGCAGCGTTCAGGTAGAGACCCAGTACTTC | CASSVQVETQYF | TRBV7-9 | many | NA | TRBJ2-5
TGTGCCAGCAGTCTGGGCCCAAAGCCCCAGCATTTT | CASSLGPKPQHF | TRBV28 | few | NA | TRBJ1-5
TGTGCCAGCAGCTCGGACAGAGGAGGGTATGGCAACACCTTC | CASSSDRGGYGNTF | TRBV12-3/TRBV12-4 | NA | NA | TRBJ1-2
TGCAGTGCTAGAGGGACATTGCTAGCCAAAAACATTCAGTACTTC | CSARGTLLAKNIQYF | TRBV20-1 | NA | NA | TRBJ2-4
TGTGCCAGCAGTTTATTGCGGGGAAGTCAGCCCCAGCATTTT | CASSLLRGSQPQHF | TRBV12-3/TRBV12-4 | few | NA | TRBJ1-5
TGCAGCGTTGAGACAGGGGGCTCAAACAATGAGCAGTTCTTC | CSVETGGSNNEQFF | TRBV29-1 | once | TRBD1 | TRBJ2-1
TGTGCCACCAGTGATCCGTCGGGGGGGGCTTTCTTT | CATSDPSGGAFF | TRBV24-1 | NA | NA | TRBJ1-1
TGTGCCAGCTCACCAGACGGGGAGCTGTTTTTT | CASSPDGELFF | TRBV18 | NA | NA | TRBJ2-2
TGTGCCAGCAGTCAGGGGGCCTGGACCGGGGAGCTGTTTTTT | CASSQGAWTGELFF | TRBV12-3/TRBV12-4 | few | TRBD1 | TRBJ2-2
TGCGCCAGCAGCCAAGGCCCTGGACAGGGTTACCGCGAGCAGTACTTC | CASSQGPGQGYREQYF | TRBV4-1 | NA | TRBD1 | TRBJ2-7
TGTGCCAGCAGTCCGGGCCCGGGGCCTGGAAACACCATATATTTT | CASSPGPGPGNTIYF | TRBV28 | NA | NA | TRBJ1-3
TGTGCCAGCAGGCTGATGAACACTGAAGCTTTCTTT | CASRLMNTEAFF | TRBV6-2/TRBV6-3 | NA | NA | TRBJ1-1
TGCAGCGTCTCAGGCGGACCGTCGGGGTTTTCCGAGACCCAGTACTTC | CSVSGGPSGFSETQYF | TRBV29-1 | NA | NA | TRBJ2-5
TGTGCCACCAGTACCCAGTCAGGGGCTGGGGCCAACGTCCTGACTTTC | CATSTQSGAGANVLTF | TRBV24-1 | few | NA | TRBJ2-6
TGCGCCAGCAGCGGGGCGGGAGGGACGGCCATGTCGCTCTATGGCTACACCTTC | CASSGAGGTAMSLYGYTF | TRBV7-9 | NA | NA | TRBJ1-2
TGTGCCAGCACCCCGGACAGGGTCAGCAATCAGCCCCAGCATTTT | CASTPDRVSNQPQHF | TRBV28 | few | TRBD1 | TRBJ1-5
TGTGCCAGCAGTTACGAACGGTCCTATAATTCACCCCTCCACTTT | CASSYERSYNSPLHF | TRBV6-5 | NA | NA | TRBJ1-6
TGCGCCAGCAGCTTGGAAGGGCCCAGCTCCTACAATGAGCAGTTCTTC | CASSLEGPSSYNEQFF | TRBV5-1 | few | NA | TRBJ2-1
TGTGCCAGCACCACAGGGACAGGATGGTATGGCTACACCTTC | CASTTGTGWYGYTF | TRBV7-9 | few | TRBD1 | TRBJ1-2
TGCAGTGCTAGAGGCGCCGGGACAGGGTTGAATGAGCAGTTCTTC | CSARGAGTGLNEQFF | TRBV20-1 | many | TRBD1 | TRBJ2-1
TGTGCCAGCAGCCCGGCGGGGGAGACCCAGTTCTTC | CASSPAGETQFF | TRBV12-3/TRBV12-4 | NA | TRBD2 | TRBJ2-1
TGCGCCAGCAGCAAAATACCCACAGATACGCAGTATTTT | CASSKIPTDTQYF | TRBV5-1 | few | NA | TRBJ2-3
TGTGCCAGCAGCTTTAGCGGGGGGGCGGGTGATGAGCAGTTCTTC | CASSFSGGAGDEQFF | TRBV7-2 | few | TRBD2 | TRBJ2-1
TGCAGCGTTGAGTTTCGGGGGCGGACTGAGACCCAGTACTTC | CSVEFRGRTETQYF | TRBV29-1 | many | NA | TRBJ2-5
TGCGCCAGCAGCTGGGGCAGACAAGAGACCCAGTACTTC | CASSWGRQETQYF | TRBV5-1 | many | NA | TRBJ2-5